The present entry profiles one T cell receptor beta chain with its context. The protocol was immunoSEQ multiplex PCR, while the TCRdb copy is restricted to in-frame clones and leaves out a portion. The table has 100,000 to 150,000 clones, 55% to 70% seen once. Trimming removed 4 bases from V and 6 bases from J, with 10 bases in between. The CDR3 totals 13 residues. The data were obtained in a study of blood T cell repertoires in COVID-19. Study context: Sites in the United States, Italy and Spain provided acute and convalescent COVID-19 samples.

The sequence was collected from a woman between 65 and 79 years old with acute or convalescent COVID-19. The chain has TRBV12-3 or TRBV12-4 and TRBJ2-1; possible D gene TRBD1, 6 bases. The material sequenced was peripheral blood. The CDR3 bases are TGTGCCAGCAGTTATGGGGGCCCCAATGAGCAGTTCTTC. It specifies CASSYGGPNEQFF.